This section outlines one T cell receptor beta chain sequence together with its context. Its antigen is currently not known. There are no base qualities to consult, and no much larger clone falls within one base. Collaborating institutions collected whole blood in K2EDTA tubes following their own protocols. For TCRbeta analysis, collaborators shipped samples as frozen whole blood, isolated PBMCs, or DNA extracted from either of those sample types. TCRbeta CDR3 regions were amplified from genomic DNA by means of the immunoSEQ Assay, a bias-controlled multiplex PCR. Turning to the authors' computational methods: Nucleated cell counts per sample were estimated from amplification of reference gene primers within the assay. Sequence reads were collapsed and filtered to measure the absolute abundance of every unique TCRbeta CDR3 rearrangement. For each sample, productive Simpson clonality was calculated by taking the square root of Simpson's diversity index across productive rearrangements. Sourced from immuneACCESS, this table was stored by TCRdb with only in-frame sequences that have V and J called. A share of the clones is absent; for the studies checked, an unresolved V gene accounts for under half, and the remainder has no known explanation. V and J calls and clone size follow that table, whereas D and trimming were derived from the DNA. Counted in this sample were fewer than 150,000 clones; 75% to 90% of them appeared once. 4.3% of the sample lies in the top ten.

The cysteine opens and the phenylalanine closes a CDR3 of 15 amino acids. Only CDR3 DNA remains: 45 bases, in frame from the first base. V was cut back by 4 bases and J by 1 base, leaving a gap of 14 bases between them. Taken from the germline V gene (reference sequence), the CDR1 and CDR2 loops are SGHKS and YYEKEE. This sample was taken from a study of blood T cell repertoires in COVID-19 (dated by TCRdb to about 2020). For the wider study: Samples covering the acute and convalescent phases of COVID-19 were provided by collaborators in the United States, Italy and Spain. The prospective study material was composed of cDNA or gDNA derived from T cells, B-cell-depleted T cells, or PBMCs. Deeply sampled blood TCRbeta repertoires from subjects exposed to, actively infected with, or recovered from COVID-19 were included in the dataset. The repertoires were released in a freely available public database meant as a resource for research on the immune response to SARS-CoV-2. The samples were drawn from the first 160 participants of the ongoing ImmuneRACE study and from 1,254 subjects provided by 6 global collaborators. Nearly every sample came with metadata listing a de-identified subject ID, COVID-19 status, age in years and sex. Where available, HLA class I and class II types were taken from metadata supplied by the sample provider and were not determined by assay-based typing. General study outcomes and caveats: The amount of clinical and demographic metadata varied by source and participant and was provided uncurated.

The specimen sequenced was peripheral blood. The clonotype comes from a human donor in a cohort sampled during active COVID-19. The chain links TRBV5-5 with TRBJ1-1; the D gene cannot be named for sure. Here the CDR3 is given as CASSRRGGENTEAFF. The DNA sequence is as follows: TGTGCCAGCAGCCGCCGGGGAGGAGAGAACACTGAAGCTTTCTTT.